This T cell receptor (beta chain) was captured by sequencing in a study of T cells in Graves' hyperthyroidism and ophthalmopathy. About the study: Peripheral blood draws took place at initial diagnosis, ahead of any treatment.

TCR beta CDR3 sequences were amplified from RNA transcripts. The HTBI primer set drove a first-round RT-PCR of the TCR CDR3. TCRdb itself ran the multiplex PCR reads through MiXCR, one entry per CDR3 protein. The repertoire has some 300,000 distinct CDR3 sequences, approximately 18% of them found once; the top ten carry 35% to 40%. PBMCs stemmed from around 10 ml fresh peripheral blood. The sequenced sample was blood. The sequence was collected from a man aged 50 to 59 with Graves' ophthalmopathy.

CDR3 amino acids: CASSKEFNPNTEAFF. DNA of the CDR3: TGTGCCAGCAGTAAAGAATTCAACCCGAACACTGAAGCTTTCTTT. This chain uses TRBV6-4 with TRBJ1-1; D is unclear. V lost 5 bases, J lost 1 base, and 14 bases lay in between. The germline V gene encodes CDR1 MRHNA and CDR2 SNTAGT. The CDR3 is 15 residues long.